The sample holds one count of the clone carrying this T cell receptor beta chain. Sequenced by immunoSEQ multiplex PCR; TCRdb stores in-frame clones only, minus some. This table has just over 300,000 clones, 80% to 90% appearing once. This sample was included in a study of blood T cell repertoires in COVID-19. Study-level background: COVID-19 samples, acute and convalescent, were from the United States, Italy and Spain. Sample material is recorded as cDNA or gDNA derived from T cells, B-cell-depleted T cells, or PBMCs.

Those enrolled, adults aged roughly 18 to 89 years, came from roughly 23 US areas. Each participant's cohort was designated according to participant-reported clinical history. CDR1 and CDR2 from the germline V gene are SGHRS and YFSETQ. Germline trimming cut 3 bases from V and 5 bases from J; bases unmatched to any gene: 6. The CDR3 is 14 amino acids. The J gene is TRBJ2-5, the V gene TRBV5-1, with 8 nucleotides matching TRBD1. Material: PBMCs or T cells enriched from blood (not recorded which). The TCR was taken from a man younger than 40 who had recovered from COVID-19. The CDR3 region is CASSSTGAGETQYF. The CDR3 bases are TGCGCCAGCAGCTCGACAGGGGCTGGTGAGACCCAGTACTTC.